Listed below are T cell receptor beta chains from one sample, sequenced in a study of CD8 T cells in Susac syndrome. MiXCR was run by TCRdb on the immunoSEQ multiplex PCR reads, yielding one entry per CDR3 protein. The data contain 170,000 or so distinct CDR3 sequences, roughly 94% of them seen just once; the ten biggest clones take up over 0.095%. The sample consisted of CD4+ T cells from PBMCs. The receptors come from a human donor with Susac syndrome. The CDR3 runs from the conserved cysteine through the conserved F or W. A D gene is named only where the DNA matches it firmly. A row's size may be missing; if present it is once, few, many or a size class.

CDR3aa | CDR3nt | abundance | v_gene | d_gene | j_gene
CASTSIGLDNEQFF | TGTGCCAGCACCTCAATCGGGCTTGACAATGAGCAGTTCTTC | . | TRBV2 | . | TRBJ2-1
CASSVGAVRTDTQYF | TGTGCCAGCAGCGTCGGAGCGGTTCGCACAGATACGCAGTATTTT | . | TRBV9 | . | TRBJ2-3
CAWSVEGAGSPLHF | TGTGCCTGGAGTGTAGAGGGGGCAGGTTCACCCCTCCACTTT | . | TRBV30 | TRBD1 | TRBJ1-6
CASSLNRVDGYTF | TGTGCCAGCAGTTTGAACAGGGTTGATGGCTACACCTTC | . | TRBV12-3/TRBV12-4 | . | TRBJ1-2
CATTGVHLAKNIQYF | TGTGCCACCACGGGGGTGCATTTAGCCAAAAACATTCAGTACTTC | . | TRBV6-5 | . | TRBJ2-4
CASSPSGGQGIPKGYTF | TGTGCCAGCAGCCCCTCGGGGGGACAGGGCATCCCAAAGGGCTACACCTTC | . | TRBV25-1 | TRBD1 | TRBJ1-2
CASSEAGVTEAFF | TGTGCCAGCAGTGAGGCCGGAGTCACTGAAGCTTTCTTT | . | TRBV25-1 | . | TRBJ1-1
CASSQEFKGGGLGQYF | TGTGCCAGCAGCCAAGAATTCAAGGGAGGGGGACTAGGGCAGTACTTC | . | TRBV3-1 | TRBD2 | TRBJ2-4
CSVEPGTSGTYNEQFF | TGCAGCGTTGAACCCGGGACTAGCGGAACATACAATGAGCAGTTCTTC | . | TRBV29-1 | TRBD2 | TRBJ2-1
CSATGVEDTQYF | TGCAGTGCCACCGGGGTCGAAGATACGCAGTATTTT | . | TRBV20-1 | . | TRBJ2-3
CATSSRQGADTQYF | TGTGCCACCAGCAGCCGGCAAGGGGCAGATACGCAGTATTTT | . | TRBV15 | . | TRBJ2-3
CASSPGLRDSNTGELFF | TGCGCCAGCAGCCCCGGATTAAGGGACTCGAACACCGGGGAGCTGTTTTTT | once | TRBV5-1 | . | TRBJ2-2
CASSSGGSTDTQYF | TGTGCCAGCTCTAGCGGGGGTAGCACAGATACGCAGTATTTT | . | TRBV10-1 | TRBD2 | TRBJ2-3
CASSPTTSWGETQYF | TGTGCCAGCAGTCCAACGACTAGCTGGGGGGAGACCCAGTACTTC | . | TRBV11-2 | TRBD2 | TRBJ2-5
CASSIPGGQAYEQYF | TGCGCCAGCAGCATCCCCGGGGGGCAAGCCTACGAGCAGTACTTC | . | TRBV5-1 | . | TRBJ2-7
CASSLTPGGLSGYTF | TGTGCCAGCAGTTTAACCCCGGGGGGGTTGAGTGGCTACACCTTC | . | TRBV12-3/TRBV12-4 | . | TRBJ1-2
CASSLVGTLNTEAFF | TGCGCCAGCAGCTTGGTCGGCACACTGAACACTGAAGCTTTCTTT | . | TRBV5-1 | . | TRBJ1-1
CASKPLFEPRYGYTF | TGTGCCAGCAAACCCCTCTTCGAGCCGCGCTATGGCTACACCTTC | . | TRBV27 | . | TRBJ1-2
CASSPGTGGLFF | TGTGCCAGCAGTCCCGGGACAGGGGGTCTGTTCTTC | . | TRBV2 | TRBD1 | TRBJ2-1
CASSLDLIEANQPQHF | TGTGCCAGCAGTTTAGATCTAATAGAGGCGAATCAGCCCCAGCATTTT | . | TRBV12-3/TRBV12-4 | . | TRBJ1-5
CASSPRSGMGNIQYF | TGTGCCAGCAGCCCACGGAGCGGCATGGGGAACATTCAGTACTTC | . | TRBV7-2 | . | TRBJ2-4
CSARSPGGVDGYTF | TGCAGTGCTAGATCGCCGGGAGGGGTGGATGGCTACACCTTC | . | TRBV20-1 | . | TRBJ1-2
CASSPLADSPLHF | TGTGCCAGCTCACCATTGGCCGATTCACCCCTCCACTTT | . | TRBV18 | . | TRBJ1-6
CASSLIGVNQPQHF | TGTGCCAGCAGCCTCATTGGAGTAAATCAGCCCCAGCATTTT | . | TRBV2 | . | TRBJ1-5
CSAGTGSKNIQYF | TGCAGTGCAGGGACAGGTAGCAAAAACATTCAGTACTTC | . | TRBV20-1 | TRBD1 | TRBJ2-4
CASSQGPGTPPEPQHF | TGCGCCAGCAGCCAAGGACCCGGGACTCCCCCTGAGCCCCAGCATTTT | . | TRBV4-1 | . | TRBJ1-5
CASKWGSQDTQYF | TGTGCCAGCAAGTGGGGCTCCCAAGATACGCAGTATTTT | . | TRBV25-1 | . | TRBJ2-3
CASRGRGRTDTQYF | TGTGCCAGCAGGGGGCGGGGGCGCACAGATACGCAGTATTTT | . | TRBV12-3/TRBV12-4 | . | TRBJ2-3
CASSLTGGVKTQYF | TGTGCCAGCAGTTTAACAGGGGGCGTCAAGACCCAGTACTTC | . | TRBV12-3/TRBV12-4 | TRBD1 | TRBJ2-5
CASSYPGLDWARVYEQYF | TGTGCCAGCAGTTACCCGGGACTAGATTGGGCCAGGGTGTACGAGCAGTACTTC | . | TRBV6-5 | TRBD2 | TRBJ2-7
CASSSTSGGAGEQFF | TGTGCCAGCAGCTCGACTAGCGGGGGGGCAGGTGAGCAGTTCTTC | once | TRBV5-4 | TRBD2 | TRBJ2-1
CASSRTGTDTQYF | TGTGCCAGCAGCCGGACTGGGACAGATACGCAGTATTTT | . | TRBV6-5 | . | TRBJ2-3
CASSSQLDNEQFF | TGTGCCAGCAGCTCACAGCTCGACAATGAGCAGTTCTTC | . | TRBV11-2 | . | TRBJ2-1
CASSVSGGNYQSSYNEQFF | TGTGCCAGCAGCGTTAGCGGGGGCAACTATCAGAGCTCCTACAATGAGCAGTTCTTC | once | TRBV9 | TRBD2 | TRBJ2-1
CASSLDPGVGYTF | TGCGCCAGCAGCTTGGATCCAGGGGTCGGCTACACCTTC | . | TRBV5-1 | . | TRBJ1-2
CAISDGSQETQYF | TGTGCCATCAGTGACGGCAGTCAAGAGACCCAGTACTTC | . | TRBV10-3 | . | TRBJ2-5
CASSPRGGRSETQYF | TGTGCCAGCAGCCCGCGGGGGGGCCGATCGGAGACCCAGTACTTC | . | TRBV12-3/TRBV12-4 | TRBD2 | TRBJ2-5
CASSDLSGQETQYF | TGCGCCAGCAGTGATCTGAGCGGTCAAGAGACCCAGTACTTC | once | TRBV10-2 | . | TRBJ2-5
CASNTGGPMNTEAFF | TGTGCCAGCAACACAGGGGGGCCCATGAACACTGAAGCTTTCTTT | once | TRBV5-4 | TRBD1 | TRBJ1-1
CATSDPSGGLTDTQYF | TGTGCCACCAGTGATCCTAGCGGGGGGCTAACAGATACGCAGTATTTT | . | TRBV24-1 | TRBD2 | TRBJ2-3
CASSLGRGGNTEAFF | TGCGCCAGCAGCCTTGGTCGAGGCGGGAACACTGAAGCTTTCTTT | . | TRBV4-1 | . | TRBJ1-1
CASSRDSTSNQPQHF | TGTGCCAGCAGCCGGGACTCGACCAGCAATCAGCCCCAGCATTTT | . | TRBV7-2 | . | TRBJ1-5
CASSFGLAGVQETQYF | TGTGCCAGCAGCTTCGGACTAGCGGGGGTTCAAGAGACCCAGTACTTC | . | TRBV5-4 | TRBD2 | TRBJ2-5
CASSQVFYEQYF | TGTGCCAGCAGCCAAGTTTTCTACGAGCAGTACTTC | . | TRBV3-1 | . | TRBJ2-7
CASSQWSEIHSPLHF | TGCGCCAGCAGCCAATGGTCAGAGATACATTCACCCCTCCACTTT | . | TRBV4-3 | . | TRBJ1-6
CASRNPQGNQPQHF | TGTGCCAGCAGGAATCCTCAGGGCAATCAGCCCCAGCATTTT | . | TRBV6-5 | . | TRBJ1-5
CSAGQGGNTIYF | TGCAGCGCCGGACAGGGTGGAAACACCATATATTTT | . | TRBV29-1 | TRBD1 | TRBJ1-3
CASSFDRGNRGNQPQHF | TGCGCCAGCAGCTTTGACAGGGGGAATCGTGGCAATCAGCCCCAGCATTTT | . | TRBV5-1 | TRBD1 | TRBJ1-5
CASQPTGRNYGYTF | TGTGCCAGCCAGCCGACAGGGCGGAACTATGGCTACACCTTC | once | TRBV27 | TRBD1 | TRBJ1-2
CATSSGSGKRITDTQYF | TGTGCCACCAGCAGTGGGAGTGGCAAGAGGATCACAGATACGCAGTATTTT | . | TRBV15 | . | TRBJ2-3